Sequencing of this TCR beta chain was carried out in a study of cytomegalovirus exposure and HLA in healthy donors. Looked up from germline, CDR1 is ENHRY and CDR2 is SYGVKD. Losses at the gene ends were 7 bases for V and 5 bases for J; bases not matched to a gene: 1. This CDR3 spans 13 amino acids. Points on this clone: The antigen remains undetermined.

Notes on the study in general: Specificity of a few CMV-associated chains for CMV antigens was verified in vitro. Rare TCR sequences predominated, though certain public TCRs were found in many donors. The study designated fewer than 200 TCR beta chains cytomegalovirus-associated. Reportedly, diagnosis of cytomegalovirus status by the classifier showed high specificity and sensitivity.

This table comes from immunoSEQ multiplex PCR, and its TCRdb copy is limited to in-frame clones, with some not included. The sample shows around 170,000 clones, more than 75% of them seen only once. Sequencing was done on a sample of PBMCs. This TCR was sampled from a man aged 18 to 30 in good health and CMV-seronegative. The rearrangement uses TRBV10-3 and TRBJ2-1; 11 nucleotides match TRBD2. The CDR3 DNA reads TGTGCCATCAAGACTAGCGGGAACAATGAGCAGTTCTTC. Amino acid sequence: CAIKTSGNNEQFF.